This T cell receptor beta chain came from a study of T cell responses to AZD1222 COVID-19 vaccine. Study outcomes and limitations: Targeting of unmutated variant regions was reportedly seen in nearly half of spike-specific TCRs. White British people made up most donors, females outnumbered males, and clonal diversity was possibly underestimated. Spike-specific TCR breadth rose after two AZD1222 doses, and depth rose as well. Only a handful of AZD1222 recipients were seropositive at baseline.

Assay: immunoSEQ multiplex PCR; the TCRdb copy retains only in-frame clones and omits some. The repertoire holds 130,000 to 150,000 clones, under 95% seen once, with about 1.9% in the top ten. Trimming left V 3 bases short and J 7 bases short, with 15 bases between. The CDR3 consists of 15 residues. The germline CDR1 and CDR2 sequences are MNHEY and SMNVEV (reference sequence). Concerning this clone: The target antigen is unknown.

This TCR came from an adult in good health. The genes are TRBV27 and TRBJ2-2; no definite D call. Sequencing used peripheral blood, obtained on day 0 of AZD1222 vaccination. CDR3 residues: CASSLTGEIGGELFF. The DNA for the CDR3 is TGTGCCAGCAGTTTGACTGGGGAAATAGGCGGGGAGCTGTTTTTT.